A single sample gave rise to the 2 T cell receptor beta chains below, sequenced in a study of shared clonotypes between healthy human individuals. Profiling relied on immunoSEQ multiplex PCR, and the TCRdb table lists in-frame clones only, not all of them. This table has about 480,000 clones, 75% to 85% appearing once. The material sequenced was PBMCs. The receptors were sampled from a woman aged 40 to 50 in good health. Some clones in this sample may be carry-over from other donors' samples.

The chain uses TRBV28 and TRBJ1-4; D is uncertain. V lost 6 bases, J lost 10 bases, and 12 bases lay in between. This CDR3 contains 12 residues. The germline CDR1 and CDR2 sequences are MDHEN and SYDVKM. The CDR3 DNA reads TGTGCCAGCAGCCCCGCGACGGGAAAACTGTTTTTT. Translating it yields CASSPATGKLFF.

This clone has just one count. The rearrangement joins TRBV25-1 to TRBJ2-3; possible D gene TRBD2, 5 bases. Germline-derived CDR1 and CDR2 are MGHDK and SYGVNS. The length of the CDR3 is 14 residues. The V and J ends lost 1 base and 7 bases respectively, with 12 bases between them. CDR3 in DNA: TGTGCCAGCAGTGAATTTGGGAGTGGTTATACGCAGTATTTT. It yields the protein CASSEFGSGYTQYF.